What follows are 13 T cell receptor beta chains derived from one specimen sequenced in a study of blood T cell repertoires in COVID-19. Here immunoSEQ multiplex PCR was the method, and the copy in TCRdb shows in-frame clones only, minus some. The sample carries a few hundred thousand clones, about 88% recorded once. The sample was peripheral blood. These receptors originate from a man in his forties with acute or convalescent COVID-19.

The CDR3 spells CASSSTGGTNEKLFF. The CDR3 bases are TGTGCCAGCAGCTCAACAGGGGGAACTAATGAAAAACTGTTTTTT. This chain uses TRBV7-9 with TRBJ1-4; 8 bases line up with TRBD1. V shed 4 bases and J 1 base; nucleotides not matched to a gene: 2. The CDR3 totals 15 residues. Germline V gene data show CDR1 as SEHNR and CDR2 as FQNEAQ (reference sequence).

The chain has TRBV29-1 and TRBJ1-1; weak D call: TRBD1 (6 bases). CDR3 length equals 14 residues. V was cut by 7 bases and J by 3 bases, with 18 bases left in between. The germline V gene encodes CDR1 SQVTM and CDR2 ANQGSEA. The CDR3 is CSARGGVSDTEAFF. In nucleotides, the CDR3 is TGCAGCGCCCGAGGGGGGGTGTCGGACACTGAAGCTTTCTTT.

The J gene is TRBJ1-3, the V gene TRBV28, with a weak D call TRBD1 (6 bases). Trimming removed 3 bases from V and 4 bases from J, with 13 bases in between. Germline V CDR1 and CDR2: MDHEN, SYDVKM. The CDR3 is made up of 15 amino acids. The CDR3 reads CASSFRGGSGNTIYF. CDR3 coding DNA: TGTGCCAGCAGTTTCCGGGGGGGCTCGGGAAACACCATATATTTT.

The rearrangement links TRBV19 to TRBJ2-7; 9 bases are shared with TRBD1. V trimming: 5 bases; J trimming: 2 bases; junction bases outside the gene matches: 4. The CDR3 runs 14 residues. CDR1 and CDR2 (germline): LNHDA, SQIVND (reference sequence). DNA of the CDR3: TGTGCCAGTAGTCCCGGGACAGGGCCCTACGAGCAGTACTTC. Its translation is CASSPGTGPYEQYF.

J is TRBJ2-1 and V is TRBV18, with D possibly TRBD2 on 5 matching bases. V was cut by 3 bases and J by 1 base, with 10 bases left in between. The CDR3 has 15 residues. Germline values: CDR1 KGHSH, CDR2 LQKENI. CDR3: CASSPFEGSYNEQFF. CDR3 DNA sequence: TGTGCCAGCTCACCGTTCGAGGGTTCCTACAATGAGCAGTTCTTC.

At least ten counts were recorded for this clone. This chain joins TRBV11-2 and TRBJ1-6, with no clear D. CDR3 length: 13 amino acids. V was trimmed by 4 bases and J by 5 bases, leaving 6 bases between them. Per germline, CDR1 SGHAT and CDR2 FQNNGV. The CDR3 nucleotides are TGTGCCAGCAGCTCGCGAAATAATTCACCCCTCCACTTT. Amino acids: CASSSRNNSPLHF.

In this sample, this clone turned up once. This rearrangement joins TRBV18 to TRBJ2-1; 9 nucleotides align to TRBD2. The CDR3 is 16 residues long. Per the germline V gene, CDR1 is KGHSH and CDR2 is LQKENI. Trimming at V came to 0 bases and at J to 5 bases, leaving 5 bases not matched to a gene. Written as DNA, the CDR3 is TGTGCCAGCTCACCACCCGAGCGGGGGGTAGACAATGAGCAGTTCTTC. Its protein product is CASSPPERGVDNEQFF.

The gene calls are TRBV18 and TRBJ1-3, with D possibly being TRBD1 (5 bases). Germline CDR1 KGHSH, CDR2 LQKENI. V was trimmed by 6 bases and J by 1 base, leaving 16 bases between them. The CDR3 consists of 16 residues. The CDR3 loop reads CASSPMKGLSGNTIYF. CDR3 sequence (DNA): TGTGCCAGCTCCCCCATGAAGGGACTTTCTGGAAACACCATATATTTT.

V and J are TRBV5-4 and TRBJ2-7; 10 bases align to TRBD1. This CDR3 contains 16 residues. In germline, CDR1 is SGHNT, CDR2 YYREEE (reference sequence). The trim removed 1 base at V and 2 bases at J, leaving 6 bases unmatched. The CDR3 nucleotides read TGTGCCAGCAGCTTGATTATTGGGACAGGGGCCTACGAGCAGTACTTC. Its protein is CASSLIIGTGAYEQYF.

The chain employs TRBV24-1 and TRBJ2-7; TRBD1 is a possible D gene (5 bases). V dropped 1 base and J dropped 5 bases, with 8 bases sitting between them. Germline V gene sequence: CDR1 KGHDR, CDR2 SFDVKD. This CDR3 is built from 13 residues. For the CDR3, the DNA is TGTGCCACCAGTGATTTAAGGGGTAACGAGCAGTACTTC. It codes for CATSDLRGNEQYF.

This clone was seen once. V is TRBV19 and J is TRBJ2-5; the D gene is possibly TRBD2 (5 bases). Germline loops: CDR1 LNHDA, CDR2 SQIVND (reference sequence). Trimming pared 4 bases from V and 10 bases from J, leaving 13 bases between. This CDR3 has 12 amino acids. The CDR3 protein is CASSTSRRNQYF. CDR3 sequence (DNA): TGTGCCAGTAGTACGTCTCGGAGGAACCAGTACTTC.

This chain connects TRBV29-1 to TRBJ2-3, with 7 bases aligning to TRBD2. The CDR3 loop spans 13 amino acids. V gave up 6 bases and J gave up 6 bases; unmatched junction bases: 9. Germline CDR1 is SQVTM and CDR2 is ANQGSEA. CDR3 protein: CSVAGRYSDTQYF. CDR3 bases: TGCAGCGTAGCGGGGCGTTATTCCGATACGCAGTATTTT.

The chain carries TRBV12-3 or TRBV12-4 and TRBJ2-1, with D maybe TRBD1 (6 bases). Trimming stripped 0 bases from V and 8 bases from J, with 8 bases between. CDR3 size: 13 residues. CDR3 DNA: TGTGCCAGCAGTTTAGCGCAGGGGTATGAGCAGTTCTTC. It translates to CASSLAQGYEQFF.